The next 27 T cell receptor beta chains were all read from a single sample in a study of blood T cell repertoires in COVID-19. TCRdb keeps only in-frame clones here, not all; method: immunoSEQ multiplex PCR. The sample contains roughly 200,000 clones, 85% to 90% of which appear only once. Sequencing was performed on peripheral blood. The receptors here all came from a man younger than 35 with active or convalescent COVID-19.

This clone appeared once. The CDR3 DNA reads TGTGCCAGTAGAAAAACTAGCGGGGGGCAAAACAATGAGCAGTTCTTC. It encodes CASRKTSGGQNNEQFF. The chain couples TRBV19 to TRBJ2-1, with TRBD2 identical over 12 bases. V gave up 6 bases and J gave up 5 bases; unmatched junction bases: 8. Germline CDR1 is LNHDA and CDR2 is SQIVND (reference sequence). The CDR3 totals 16 residues. Full variable domain (missing parts from reference TRBV19 and TRBJ2-1): DGGITQSPKYLFRKEGQNVTLSCEQNLNHDAMYWYRQDPGQGLRLIYYSQIVNDFQKGDIAEGYSVSREKKESFPLTVTSAQKNPTAFYLCASRKTSGGQNNEQFFGPGTRLTVL.

The chain is built from TRBV7-9 and TRBJ1-6, with TRBD1 matching 9 bases. Unmatched junction bases numbered 6, after V lost 5 bases and J lost 7 bases. The CDR3 is 15 residues long. CDR1 and CDR2 (germline): SEHNR, FQNEAQ (reference sequence). CDR3 protein: CASSRTGGINSPLHF. In DNA, the CDR3 is TGTGCCAGCAGCAGAACAGGGGGCATAAATTCACCCCTCCACTTT.

The V and J genes are TRBV5-6 and TRBJ1-5; 11 bases are shared with TRBD1. Trimming cost V 3 bases and J 4 bases; bases outside gene matches: 6. The CDR3 extends over 16 amino acids. CDR1 and CDR2 from the germline V gene are SGHDT and YYEEEE. CDR3: CASSSRGTGGNQPQHF. The CDR3 bases are TGTGCCAGCAGCTCCAGGGGGACAGGGGGGAATCAGCCCCAGCATTTT.

The CDR3 DNA sequence: TGTGCCAGCAGCTTAGACAGGTTTTATGGCTACACCTTC. Its protein product is CASSLDRFYGYTF. The chain uses TRBV7-2 and TRBJ1-2; TRBD1 is a possible D gene (5 bases). Trimming removed 1 base at V and 5 bases at J, with 8 bases between. CDR1 SGHTA and CDR2 FQGNSA come from the germline V gene. The CDR3 is 13 residues long. Drawing the rest from reference TRBV7-2 and TRBJ1-2, the complete variable domain is GAGVSQSPSNKVTEKGKDVELRCDPISGHTALYWYRQSLGQGLEFLIYFQGNSAPDKSGLPSDRFSAERTGGSVSTLTIQRTQQEDSAVYLCASSLDRFYGYTFGSGTRLTVV.

This chain connects TRBV9 to TRBJ2-3; maybe TRBD2 (6 bases). V lost 3 bases and J 4 bases, leaving 12 bases between the germline ends. Germline V CDR1 and CDR2: SGDLS, YYNGEE. CDR3 size: 14 residues. This chain's CDR3 is CASSALAPPDTQYF. DNA of the CDR3: TGTGCCAGCAGCGCACTAGCCCCCCCAGATACGCAGTATTTT.

This rearrangement joins TRBV6-1 to TRBJ2-1, with D maybe TRBD2 (6 bases). The V and J ends lost 3 bases and 5 bases respectively, with 14 bases between them. Germline loops: CDR1 MNHNS, CDR2 SASEGT. The CDR3 totals 15 residues. Here the CDR3 reads CASSDSGTSNNEQFF. CDR3 nucleotide sequence: TGTGCCAGCAGTGATAGCGGAACAAGTAACAATGAGCAGTTCTTC.

This chain links TRBV7-9 with TRBJ1-2; no reliable D call. CDR3 length equals 14 residues. The ends were cut back, 1 base at V and 4 bases at J, with 10 bases in the middle. The V gene's germline CDR1 is SEHNR and CDR2 FQNEAQ (reference sequence). In DNA, the CDR3 is TGTGCCAGCAGCTTAGTCGGCGGCTTCTATGGCTACACCTTC. This sequence encodes CASSLVGGFYGYTF.

The chain employs TRBV5-1 and TRBJ2-7, with 7 bases that match TRBD2. Germline V gives CDR1 SGHRS, CDR2 YFSETQ. Trimming at V came to 4 bases and at J to 7 bases, leaving 5 bases not matched to a gene. The CDR3 contains 12 residues. In DNA form, the CDR3 reads TGCGCCAGCAGCGAACCCGGGGGGGAGCAGTACTTC. The encoded protein is CASSEPGGEQYF.

The chain links TRBV6-5 to TRBJ2-3, with D hard to call. Germline V gene lookup returns CDR1 MNHEY and CDR2 SVGAGI. V shed 8 bases and J shed 4 bases, with 7 bases lying between them. The CDR3 runs to 11 residues. The CDR3: CASRQADTQYF. CDR3 nucleotides: TGTGCCAGCCGTCAGGCAGATACGCAGTATTTT.

The chain couples TRBV3-1 (or the pseudogene TRBV3-2) to TRBJ1-2; D is undetermined. The germline V and J ends were trimmed by 3 bases and 2 bases, with 7 bases remaining between them. Germline CDR1 is LGHDT and CDR2 is YNNKEL (reference sequence). This CDR3 is 13 amino acids long. The CDR3 DNA sequence: TGTGCCAGCAGCCAGGAGTTAAACTATGGCTACACCTTC. Residues: CASSQELNYGYTF.

Here the CDR3 reads CASSFGGGSNEQFF. CDR3 nucleotide sequence: TGCGCCAGCAGCTTCGGGGGTGGAAGCAATGAGCAGTTCTTC. The V call is TRBV5-1, the J call TRBJ2-1; tentative D call: TRBD2 (6 bases). Per the germline V gene, CDR1 is SGHRS and CDR2 is YFSETQ. This CDR3 has 14 residues. V was trimmed by 2 bases and J by 6 bases, leaving 12 bases between them. Full variable domain (missing parts from reference TRBV5-1 and TRBJ2-1): KAGVTQTPRYLIKTRGQQVTLSCSPISGHRSVSWYQQTPGQGLQFLFEYFSETQRNKGNFPGRFSGRQFSNSRSEMNVSTLELGDSALYLCASSFGGGSNEQFFGPGTRLTVL.

A single count supports this clone. V and J are TRBV6-2 or TRBV6-3 and TRBJ2-3, with D perhaps matching TRBD2 (7 bases). Germline V gene sequence: CDR1 MNHEY, CDR2 SVGEGT. The V and J ends lost 0 bases and 5 bases respectively, with 15 bases between them. The CDR3 has 16 amino acids. CDR3 sequence reads: CASSYSMGGPVDTQYF. In DNA form, the CDR3 reads TGTGCCAGCAGTTACTCGATGGGGGGGCCGGTAGATACGCAGTATTTT.

This clone turned up a few times. This chain joins TRBV6-6 and TRBJ1-6; 7 bases align to TRBD1. CDR1 and CDR2 (germline): MNHNY, SVGAGI (reference sequence). Germline trimming cut 5 bases from V and 6 bases from J; bases unmatched to any gene: 19. The CDR3 totals 19 residues. The CDR3 nucleotides read TGTGCCAGCAGTCGACCGACAGGGACTGGCCGTGCGGTTAATTCACCCCTCCACTTT. Amino acid sequence: CASSRPTGTGRAVNSPLHF.

The genes are TRBV12-5 and TRBJ2-2; TRBD2 matches at 7 bases. This CDR3 has 22 amino acids. Losses at the gene ends were 0 bases for V and 0 bases for J; bases not matched to a gene: 19. Germline CDR1 reads LGHNT; CDR2 reads FRNRAP. The CDR3 sequence: CASGLVPRDSSGAFANTGELFF. The CDR3 DNA reads TGTGCTAGTGGTTTGGTACCAAGAGATTCCAGCGGGGCGTTCGCGAACACCGGGGAGCTGTTTTTT. Supplemented by reference TRBV12-5 and TRBJ2-2, the full variable domain reads DARVTQTPRHKVTEMGQEVTMRCQPILGHNTVFWYRQTMMQGLELLAYFRNRAPLDDSGMPKDRFSAEMPDATLATLKIQPSEPRDSAVYFCASGLVPRDSSGAFANTGELFFGEGSRLTVL.

The chain is built from TRBV18 and TRBJ1-1; maybe TRBD1 (5 bases). The CDR3 loop spans 15 amino acids. Trimming cost V 6 bases and J 2 bases, with 16 bases left between them. Per the germline V gene, CDR1 is KGHSH and CDR2 is LQKENI. CDR3 loop: CASSRNLGLNTEAFF. The CDR3 nucleotides are TGTGCCAGCTCCCGGAATTTGGGGCTCAACACTGAAGCTTTCTTT.

As DNA, the CDR3 is TGTGCCAGCAGCCTACGACAGGAGTACCAAGAGACCCAGTACTTC. Protein: CASSLRQEYQETQYF. The chain combines TRBV7-9 with TRBJ2-5, with TRBD1 as a possible D gene (6 bases). The germline V gene has CDR1 SEHNR and CDR2 FQNEAQ (reference sequence). The CDR3 has 15 residues. Trimming removed 5 bases at V and 0 bases at J, with 13 bases between.

This chain uses TRBV29-1 with TRBJ2-3; 8 bases are a match to TRBD2. Germline V lookup: CDR1 SQVTM, CDR2 ANQGSEA. V lost 1 base, J lost 4 bases, and 1 base stayed unmatched. CDR3 length: 13 residues. The CDR3 sequence is CSVEAGGPDTQYF. CDR3 DNA sequence: TGCAGCGTTGAAGCGGGAGGGCCAGATACGCAGTATTTT.

The rearrangement links TRBV7-4 to TRBJ1-1; 7 bases match TRBD1. V shed 3 bases, J shed 1 base, and the junction held 2 bases outside the gene matches. Per germline, CDR1 SGHVT and CDR2 SQSDAQ. CDR3 size: 14 residues. CDR3 residues: CASSLGQPNTEAFF. The CDR3 DNA reads TGTGCCAGCAGCTTGGGACAGCCGAACACTGAAGCTTTCTTT. Variable domain in full (rest from reference TRBV7-4 and TRBJ1-1): GAGVSQSPRYKVAKRGRDVALRCDSISGHVTLYWYRQTLGQGSEVLTYSQSDAQRDKSGRPSGRFSAERPERSVSTLKIQRTEQGDSAVYLCASSLGQPNTEAFFGQGTRLTVV.

The chain carries TRBV30 and TRBJ2-1, with 7 bases matching TRBD1. This CDR3 contains 13 residues. Germline lookup yields CDR1 GTSNPN and CDR2 SVGIG (reference sequence). Trimming cost V 5 bases and J 2 bases; bases outside gene matches: 3. Here the CDR3 DNA reads TGTGCCTGGGACAGGGACCCCTACAATGAGCAGTTCTTC. This translates into CAWDRDPYNEQFF.

This clone has just one count. The sample contains more than one DNA sequence encoding this CDR3. This chain joins TRBV2 and TRBJ1-6; unclear D gene. The CDR3 runs 16 residues. The ends were cut back, 3 bases at V and 0 bases at J, with 9 bases in the middle. Germline CDR1 is SNHLY and CDR2 is FYNNEI. CDR3 in DNA: TGTGCCAGCAGTGATTCGGGGAGCTCCTATAATTCACCCCTCCACTTT. This encodes CASSDSGSSYNSPLHF.

The chain is built from TRBV27 and TRBJ2-7; TRBD1 is a possible D gene (5 bases). Trimming took 0 bases from V and 3 from J, leaving 12 bases between them. The CDR3 loop spans 15 amino acids. The germline gives CDR1 MNHEY, CDR2 SMNVEV (reference sequence). CDR3 residues: CASSLSPGSSYEQYF. CDR3 bases: TGTGCCAGCAGTTTATCGCCAGGGTCGAGCTACGAGCAGTACTTC.

This clone appeared once. The rearrangement links TRBV6-1 to TRBJ2-6; 9 bases are shared with TRBD1. Germline V gene sequence: CDR1 MNHNS, CDR2 SASEGT. V shed 0 bases and J 0 bases; nucleotides not matched to a gene: 9. The CDR3 has 20 amino acids. The CDR3 reads CASSEAGPGTGRSGANVLTF. DNA of the CDR3: TGTGCCAGCAGTGAAGCTGGCCCCGGGACAGGGCGCTCTGGGGCCAACGTCCTGACTTTC.

The CDR3 region has the DNA TGTGCCAGCAGTGAAGGCCTAGCGGGGCTTAATGAGCAGTTCTTC. Protein: CASSEGLAGLNEQFF. The chain employs TRBV6-4 and TRBJ2-1; 9 positions agree with TRBD2. From germline, CDR1 is MRHNA and CDR2 SNTAGT. The V and J ends lost 3 bases and 7 bases, in that order; junction bases with no gene match: 7. This CDR3 has 15 residues.

The chain uses TRBV24-1 and TRBJ2-2; perhaps TRBD2 as D (6 bases). V was clipped by 3 bases and J by 5 bases, with 15 bases between them. The CDR3 sequence is 16 residues long. Germline loops: CDR1 KGHDR, CDR2 SFDVKD. The CDR3 loop reads CATSDPGLEGTGELFF. In DNA, the CDR3 is TGTGCCACCAGTGATCCGGGACTGGAGGGGACCGGGGAGCTGTTTTTT.

This clone was observed a few times. This chain uses TRBV2 with TRBJ2-7; 7 positions agree with TRBD2. The V and J ends lost 7 bases and 2 bases, in that order; junction bases with no gene match: 8. Germline CDR1 reads SNHLY; CDR2 reads FYNNEI. The CDR3 is 14 amino acids. The CDR3 here is CASKGRETPYEQYF. CDR3 DNA: TGTGCCAGCAAAGGGCGGGAGACGCCCTACGAGCAGTACTTC.

This CDR3 reads CASRPTGGSRHEQFF. The CDR3 nucleotides are TGTGCCAGCAGACCGACAGGGGGCAGTCGCCATGAGCAGTTCTTC. This rearrangement joins TRBV3-1 (or the pseudogene TRBV3-2) to TRBJ2-1, with 10 bases lining up with TRBD1. V lost 6 bases and J lost 8; bases outside the gene matches: 10. CDR3 length: 15 residues. In germline, CDR1 is LGHDT, CDR2 YNNKEL (reference sequence).

The V and J genes are TRBV23-1 and TRBJ1-4; the D is unclear. TRBV23-1 is known as an ORF, though its function is uncertain. The CDR3 has 20 amino acids. V was shortened by 3 bases and J by 5 bases, with 28 bases between the two germline ends. CDR3 DNA sequence: TGCGCCAGCAGTCATCGATTCCGGACCGCCGAGGGTGGGAGGAATGAAAAACTGTTTTTT. As protein: CASSHRFRTAEGGRNEKLFF.